The source of this TCR beta chain is a study of lymphopenia after photon versus proton radiotherapy. Study-wide points: Under photons, naive T cells and diversity fell while effector/memory populations rose. Oligoclonal CD8+ Temra expansion after nadir drove photon patients' diversity drop.

The table came from immunoSEQ multiplex PCR; TCRdb's copy has only in-frame clones and leaves some out. In the table there are roughly 30,000 clones, approximately 90% of which are singletons. Looked up from germline, CDR1 is SGHTA and CDR2 is FQGTGA. Trimming removed 4 bases from V and 9 bases from J; junction bases left unmatched: 4. The CDR3 totals 14 residues. Worth noting for this clone: The antigen is not known.

This clonotype was sampled from a woman aged 60-70 years with cholangiocarcinoma. Some clones in this sample may be carry-over from other donors' samples. The gene calls are TRBV7-3 and TRBJ1-6, with TRBD1 identical over 9 bases. The sequencing used peripheral blood, collected from a patient treated with proton-based radiotherapy. The CDR3 DNA reads as TGTGCCAGCAGCTGGGACAGGGCGGGTTCACCCCTCCACTTT. Amino acids: CASSWDRAGSPLHF.